This section outlines one TCR beta chain sequence together with its context. What it binds is not known. This specimen comes from a study of T cells after yellow fever vaccination. In the study overall: Those fractions that held only low numbers of cells were prepared using the SMART-Seq v4 Ultra Low Input RNA kit. The study, taken as a whole, reports: Repertoires obtained by FACS sorting could include abundant clonotypes that entered as contaminants from the bulk population. Secondary responses were weaker yet peaked faster, day 5 versus 15. The CD4 compartment and the CD8 compartment contained a small share of clonotypes in common.

The CDR3 extends over 14 amino acids. Germline CDR1 MDHEN, CDR2 SYDVKM. The V and J ends lost 6 bases and 3 bases respectively, with 12 bases between them. TCRdb fed the 5' RACE reads into MiXCR, producing one record per CDR3 protein. The sample includes 150,000 to 200,000 distinct CDR3 sequences, about a tenth of them seen just once. The source material was CD8+ T cells sorted from PBMCs, sampled 45 days after the yellow fever booster vaccination. The V gene is TRBV28, the J gene TRBJ1-5; the D is unclear. The TCR comes from a man between 18 and 35 years old who received the YFV17D yellow fever vaccine. This CDR3 is CASSSTIHNQPQHF. The CDR3, as DNA: TGTGCCAGCAGCTCCACCATACACAATCAGCCCCAGCATTTT.